The 11 T cell receptor beta chains below were found in one sample sequenced in a study of identical twins. Using its own MiXCR run on the 5' RACE reads, TCRdb lists one record per CDR3 protein. The data contain about 470,000 distinct CDR3 sequences, 20% to 25% of them singletons. Separately, the same data were catalogued under a study of T cells expressing NK-cell markers.

The sample taken for sequencing was CD4+ T cells sorted from blood. The receptors were sampled from a woman between 18 and 29 years old in good health.

The chain employs TRBV25-1 and TRBJ2-1; no firm D call. CDR1 and CDR2 (germline): MGHDK, SYGVNS. The CDR3 extends over 14 amino acids. V was cut by 3 bases and J by 2 bases, with 8 bases left in between. The CDR3 nucleotides read TGTGCCAGCAGTGAGAGTACAGCCTACAATGAGCAGTTCTTC. Its translation is CASSESTAYNEQFF. The variable domain in full, completed from reference TRBV25-1 and TRBJ2-1, reads EADIYQTPRYLVIGTGKKITLECSQTMGHDKMYWYQQDPGMELHLIHYSYGVNSTEKGDLSSESTVSRIRTEHFPLTLESARPSHTSQYLCASSESTAYNEQFFGPGTRLTVL.

This chain connects TRBV10-3 to TRBJ2-1, with D uncertain. This CDR3 has 15 amino acids. V was trimmed by 10 bases and J by 0 bases, leaving 16 bases between them. Germline V gene sequence: CDR1 ENHRY, CDR2 SYGVKD. CDR3 nucleotide sequence: TGTGCCACCGGGCGAGATCAGAGCTCCTACAATGAGCAGTTCTTC. This codes for CATGRDQSSYNEQFF.

This clonotype was found a few times. The rearrangement uses TRBV5-1 and TRBJ2-7; no definite D call. In germline, CDR1 is SGHRS, CDR2 YFSETQ. This CDR3 region has 12 residues. Between the trimmed V and J ends, which lost 2 bases and 6 bases, there was a span of 9 bases. This chain's CDR3 is CASSLEGIEQYF. CDR3 DNA sequence: TGCGCCAGCAGCTTAGAAGGGATCGAGCAGTACTTC.

This rearrangement joins TRBV2 to TRBJ2-7, with a tentative D call TRBD1 (6 bases). The germline V and J ends were trimmed by 3 bases and 6 bases, with 9 bases remaining between them. The CDR3 is 12 amino acids. Germline V gene lookup returns CDR1 SNHLY and CDR2 FYNNEI. CDR3 amino acids: CASSEDSGEQYF. CDR3 DNA sequence: TGTGCCAGCAGTGAGGACAGTGGCGAGCAGTACTTC.

This clonotype occurred a few times. This chain connects TRBV7-8 to TRBJ2-7; D gene unclear. The CDR3 sequence is 15 residues long. V shed 2 bases and J shed 2 bases, with 13 bases lying between them. Per the germline V gene, CDR1 is SGHVS and CDR2 is FQNEAQ. As DNA, the CDR3 is TGTGCCAGCAGCTTAATGGCGGTTCTCCCCTACGAGCAGTACTTC. This translates into CASSLMAVLPYEQYF.

This chain connects TRBV7-6 to TRBJ2-1, with D perhaps matching TRBD2 (6 bases). This CDR3 contains 17 residues. The germline gives CDR1 SGHVS, CDR2 FNYEAQ. V was shortened by 1 base and J by 1 base, with 14 bases between the two germline ends. CDR3 region: CASSLDIGGSSYNEQFF. In DNA form, the CDR3 reads TGTGCCAGCAGCTTAGATATCGGGGGTAGTTCCTACAATGAGCAGTTCTTC.

This clonotype has only a few counts. This chain connects TRBV5-1 to TRBJ1-2; a possible D gene is TRBD1 (5 bases). This CDR3 contains 14 residues. Trimming left V 4 bases short and J 1 base short, with 11 bases between. The germline CDR1 and CDR2 sequences are SGHRS and YFSETQ. CDR3 amino acids: CASSPARVNYGYTF. The CDR3 region has the DNA TGCGCCAGCAGCCCGGCCAGGGTTAACTATGGCTACACCTTC.

In this sample, this clonotype turned up once. This chain joins TRBV11-2 and TRBJ2-7; D might be TRBD1 (6 bases). The germline CDR1 and CDR2 sequences are SGHAT and FQNNGV. The CDR3 runs 14 residues. V shed 5 bases and J shed 5 bases, with 16 bases lying between them. CDR3 protein: CASSVPGVSHEQYF. The CDR3 bases are TGTGCCAGCAGCGTCCCAGGGGTGTCCCACGAGCAGTACTTC.

The rearrangement uses TRBV29-1 and TRBJ2-5; 8 nucleotides align to TRBD1. The germline gives CDR1 SQVTM, CDR2 ANQGSEA. V trimming: 7 bases; J trimming: 3 bases; junction bases outside the gene matches: 4. The CDR3 has 12 residues. The CDR3 reads CSAATGEETQYF. DNA for the CDR3: TGCAGCGCCGCGACAGGGGAAGAGACCCAGTACTTC.

The DNA for the CDR3 is TGTGCCAGCAGCTCCCGGGACGGAGCTGAAGCTTTCTTT. This sequence encodes CASSSRDGAEAFF. The V and J genes are TRBV7-9 and TRBJ1-1; D is possibly TRBD1 (5 bases). V was pared by 4 bases and J by 6 bases, with 12 bases between. There are 13 residues in the CDR3. Germline CDR1 and CDR2: SEHNR and FQNEAQ (reference sequence).

The chain employs TRBV7-8 and TRBJ2-3; D is ambiguous. The V gene lost 3 bases and the J gene lost 0 bases, with 4 bases spanning the gap. Germline V CDR1 and CDR2: SGHVS, FQNEAQ. The CDR3 length is 13 residues. The CDR3 region is CASSFLSTDTQYF. CDR3 DNA: TGTGCCAGCAGCTTTTTAAGCACAGATACGCAGTATTTT.